What follows are 9 T cell receptor beta chains derived from one specimen sequenced in a study of neoadjuvant anti-PD-1 for oral cavity cancer. Repertoires were generated with immunoSEQ multiplex PCR, while TCRdb's copy carries only in-frame clones and drops some. The sample includes about 2,200 clones, just under 60% of them seen just once. Indicated time point: after neoadjuvant nivolumab, at surgical resection. Sequenced material: tumor tissue, taken after nivolumab (anti-PD-1) treatment. The receptors come from a person aged 40 to 85 with oral cavity squamous cell carcinoma.

This clone has a handful of counts. This rearrangement joins TRBV6-6 to TRBJ2-1; 10 bases fit TRBD2. The V gene end was trimmed by 5 bases and the J gene end by 3 bases; junction bases not matched to a gene: 4. The germline V gene encodes CDR1 MNHNY and CDR2 SVGAGI (reference sequence). The CDR3 is 15 amino acids. For the CDR3, the DNA is TGTGCCAGCAGTGCCGGGACTAGCGACTACAATGAGCAGTTCTTC. Amino acids: CASSAGTSDYNEQFF.

This clone was detected only a few times. This chain connects TRBV19 to TRBJ2-5, with 7 bases identical to TRBD2. The germline V gene encodes CDR1 LNHDA and CDR2 SQIVND (reference sequence). The V segment lost 4 bases and the J segment 3 bases; nucleotides outside the gene matches: 8. CDR3 length: 15 residues. The CDR3 protein is CASSTGRTSKETQYF. In DNA, the CDR3 is TGTGCCAGTAGTACAGGGAGGACTAGTAAAGAGACCCAGTACTTC.

This chain connects TRBV7-8 to TRBJ2-5; the D is unclear. From germline, CDR1 is SGHVS and CDR2 FQNEAQ. This CDR3 has 11 amino acids. The V end lost 1 base, the J end lost 7 bases, and 4 bases lay between the germline ends. In DNA, the CDR3 is TGTGCCAGCAGCTTAGAGGGGACCCAGTACTTC. Translation: CASSLEGTQYF.

This clone was picked up a small number of times. This chain links TRBV2 with TRBJ2-1, with D possibly being TRBD2 (5 bases). The germline V gene has CDR1 SNHLY and CDR2 FYNNEI. The CDR3 spans 14 residues. The V gene lost 7 bases and the J gene lost 0 bases, with 10 bases spanning the gap. The CDR3 nucleotides read TGTGCCAGCAAGGAGGCCCCCTCCTACAATGAGCAGTTCTTC. It codes for CASKEAPSYNEQFF.

This chain links TRBV10-3 with TRBJ1-2, with a possible D match to TRBD1 (6 bases). The CDR3 has 14 residues. CDR1 is ENHRY, CDR2 SYGVKD, per germline. Trimming removed 9 bases at V and 2 bases at J, with 16 bases between. The CDR3: CAITASQGNYGYTF. The CDR3 DNA sequence: TGTGCCATAACTGCTAGTCAGGGGAACTATGGCTACACCTTC.

The rearrangement uses TRBV6-5 and TRBJ1-2; D perhaps matches TRBD1 (5 bases). V was shortened by 11 bases and J by 0 bases, with 10 bases between the two germline ends. Germline V gene data show CDR1 as MNHEY and CDR2 as SVGAGI. CDR3 length equals 12 residues. CDR3 bases: TGTGCCGTTGGGGGAGCTAACTATGGCTACACCTTC. It codes for CAVGGANYGYTF.

This clone occurred a few times. The chain recombines TRBV9 with TRBJ2-1; D may be TRBD2 (5 bases). Germline CDR1 reads SGDLS; CDR2 reads YYNGEE. Trimming left V 0 bases short and J 4 bases short, with 11 bases between. The CDR3 runs 15 residues. The CDR3 sequence is CASSVGASTYNEQFF. CDR3 bases: TGTGCCAGCAGCGTAGGGGCTAGCACATACAATGAGCAGTTCTTC.

This CDR3 reads CAISEGPTQYF. The CDR3 DNA reads TGTGCCATCAGTGAAGGTCCTACGCAGTATTTT. This chain connects TRBV10-3 to TRBJ2-3, with no clear D. The CDR3 totals 11 residues. CDR1 and CDR2 (germline): ENHRY, SYGVKD. The germline V and J ends were trimmed by 3 bases and 8 bases, with 6 bases remaining between them.

V and J are TRBV29-1 and TRBJ1-2; 10 bases fit TRBD1. Germline loops: CDR1 SQVTM, CDR2 ANQGSEA. This CDR3 region has 13 residues. V trimming: 4 bases; J trimming: 6 bases; junction bases outside the gene matches: 5. The CDR3 DNA sequence: TGCAGCGTTGGGGGACAGGGGTCGGATGGCTACACCTTC. Its translation is CSVGGQGSDGYTF. The whole variable domain, filled in from reference TRBV29-1 and TRBJ1-2, reads SAVISQKPSRDICQRGTSLTIQCQVDSQVTMMFWYRQQPGQSLTLIATANQGSEATYESGFVIDKFPISRPNLTFSTLTVSNMSPEDSSIYLCSVGGQGSDGYTFGSGTRLTVV.